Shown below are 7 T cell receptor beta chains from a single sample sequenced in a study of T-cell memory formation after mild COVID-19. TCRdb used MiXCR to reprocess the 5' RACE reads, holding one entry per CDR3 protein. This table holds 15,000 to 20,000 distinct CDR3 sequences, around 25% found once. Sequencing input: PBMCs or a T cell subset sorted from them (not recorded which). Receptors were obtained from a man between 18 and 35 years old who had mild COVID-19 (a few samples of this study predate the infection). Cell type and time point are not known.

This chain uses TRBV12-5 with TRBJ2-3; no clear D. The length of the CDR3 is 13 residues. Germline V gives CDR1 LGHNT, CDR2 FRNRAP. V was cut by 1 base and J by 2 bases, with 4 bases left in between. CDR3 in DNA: TGTGCTAGTGGTTTGGGGGCCACAGATACGCAGTATTTT. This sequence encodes CASGLGATDTQYF.

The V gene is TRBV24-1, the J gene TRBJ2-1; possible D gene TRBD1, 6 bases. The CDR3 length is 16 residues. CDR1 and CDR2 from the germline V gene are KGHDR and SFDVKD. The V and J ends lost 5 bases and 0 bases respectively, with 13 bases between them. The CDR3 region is CATSGLTGSSYNEQFF. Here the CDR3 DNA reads TGTGCCACCAGTGGGCTGACAGGCAGCTCCTACAATGAGCAGTTCTTC.

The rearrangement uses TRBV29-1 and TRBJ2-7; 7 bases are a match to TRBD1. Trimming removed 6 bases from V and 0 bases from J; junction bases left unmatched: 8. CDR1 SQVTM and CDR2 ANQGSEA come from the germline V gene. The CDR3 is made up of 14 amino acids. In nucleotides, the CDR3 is TGCAGCGTGGCCGGGACAGAGAGCTCCTACGAGCAGTACTTC. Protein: CSVAGTESSYEQYF.

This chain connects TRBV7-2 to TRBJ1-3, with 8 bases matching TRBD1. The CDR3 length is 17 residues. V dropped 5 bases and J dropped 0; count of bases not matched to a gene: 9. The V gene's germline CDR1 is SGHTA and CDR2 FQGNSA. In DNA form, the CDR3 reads TGTGCCAGCAGCCGAGGTACAGGGGGAGACTCTGGAAACACCATATATTTT. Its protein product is CASSRGTGGDSGNTIYF.

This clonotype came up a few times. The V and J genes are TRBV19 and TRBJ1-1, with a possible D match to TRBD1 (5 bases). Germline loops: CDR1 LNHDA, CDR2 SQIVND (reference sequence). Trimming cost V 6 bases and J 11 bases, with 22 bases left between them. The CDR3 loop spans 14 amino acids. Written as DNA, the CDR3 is TGTGCCAGTAGGCCCTGGGGCCAGGTGAATGGGGCTTTCTTT. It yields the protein CASRPWGQVNGAFF.

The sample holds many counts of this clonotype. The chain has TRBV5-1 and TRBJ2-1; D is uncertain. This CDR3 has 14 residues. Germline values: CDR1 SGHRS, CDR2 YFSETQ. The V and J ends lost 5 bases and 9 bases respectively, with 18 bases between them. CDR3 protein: CASSSTRTDSEQFF. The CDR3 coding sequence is TGCGCCAGCAGTAGCACCCGCACTGATAGTGAGCAGTTCTTC. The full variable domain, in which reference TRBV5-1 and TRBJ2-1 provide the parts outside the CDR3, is KAGVTQTPRYLIKTRGQQVTLSCSPISGHRSVSWYQQTPGQGLQFLFEYFSETQRNKGNFPGRFSGRQFSNSRSEMNVSTLELGDSALYLCASSSTRTDSEQFFGPGTRLTVL.

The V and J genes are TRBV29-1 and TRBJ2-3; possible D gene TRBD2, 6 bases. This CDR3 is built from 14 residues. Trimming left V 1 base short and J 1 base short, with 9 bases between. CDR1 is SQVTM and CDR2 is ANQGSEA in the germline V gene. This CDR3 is CSVEVPGGTDTQYF. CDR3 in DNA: TGCAGCGTTGAAGTACCGGGGGGCACAGATACGCAGTATTTT.